This TCR beta chain was documented in a study of identical twins' blood T cells. The CDR3 covers 14 residues. Germline V gene lookup returns CDR1 DFQATT and CDR2 SNEGSKA (reference sequence). V lost 3 bases, J lost 0 bases, and 9 bases lay in between. Via MiXCR, TCRdb re-called the 5' RACE reads, giving one row per CDR3 protein. The repertoire holds around 380,000 distinct CDR3 sequences, with about 28% as singletons. The specimen was PBMCs. This TCR derives from a woman aged 18-55 years in good health. The chain has TRBV20-1 and TRBJ1-5; D is unresolved. Here the CDR3 DNA reads TGCAGTGCTAGGCCAAATTATAGCAATCAGCCCCAGCATTTT. It is translated as CSARPNYSNQPQHF.